Listed below are T cell receptor beta chains from one sample, sequenced in a study of blood T cell repertoires in COVID-19. TCRdb's table, derived via immunoSEQ multiplex PCR, lists solely in-frame clones and lacks some. The sample includes approximately 93,000 clones, 80% to 90% of them seen just once. The specimen sequenced was peripheral blood. The source is a human donor in a cohort sampled during active COVID-19. The CDR3 runs from the conserved cysteine through the conserved F or W. The order of the fields is clone size, V gene, J gene, D gene, CDR3 DNA, CDR3 protein. The D gene is left open where the match is weak. A clone size is listed for some rows: how often the clone was seen (once, few, many), or a class if it is expanded.

clone size: NA
V gene: TRBV3-1/TRBV3-2
J gene: TRBJ2-2
D gene: NA
CDR3 DNA: TGTGCCAGCAGCCAAGACCGGGAGTGGGTCGGGGAGCTGTTTTTT
CDR3 protein: CASSQDREWVGELFF

clone size: once
V gene: TRBV19
J gene: TRBJ1-1
D gene: NA
CDR3 DNA: TGTGCCAGTAGTATACCACACAGGGCTAGTAACACTGAAGCTTTCTTT
CDR3 protein: CASSIPHRASNTEAFF

clone size: NA
V gene: TRBV7-9
J gene: TRBJ2-1
D gene: TRBD1
CDR3 DNA: TGTGCCAGCAGCTTATGGGACAGGGGGGATGAGCAGTTCTTC
CDR3 protein: CASSLWDRGDEQFF

clone size: NA
V gene: TRBV5-4
J gene: TRBJ1-2
D gene: NA
CDR3 DNA: TGTGCCAGCAGCCCCAAGGGGGAAGGAGGCTACACCTTC
CDR3 protein: CASSPKGEGGYTF

clone size: NA
V gene: TRBV13
J gene: TRBJ2-1
D gene: NA
CDR3 DNA: TGTGCCAGCAGCTTAGGGGTCGGCAATGAGCAGTTCTTC
CDR3 protein: CASSLGVGNEQFF

clone size: NA
V gene: TRBV29-1
J gene: TRBJ2-1
D gene: TRBD2
CDR3 DNA: TGCAGCGTAGCCCTCAGCGGGAGGGCCTACAATGAGCAGTTCTTC
CDR3 protein: CSVALSGRAYNEQFF

clone size: NA
V gene: TRBV5-1
J gene: TRBJ2-3
D gene: TRBD2
CDR3 DNA: TGCGCCAGCAGCCCGGGGGTGGTTCCTGGTCTAGCGGGGTCCACAGATACGCAGTATTTT
CDR3 protein: CASSPGVVPGLAGSTDTQYF

clone size: once
V gene: TRBV12-3/TRBV12-4
J gene: TRBJ2-7
D gene: TRBD2
CDR3 DNA: TGTGCCAGCCGGACTAGTCAAGGCTACGAGCAGTACTTC
CDR3 protein: CASRTSQGYEQYF

clone size: NA
V gene: TRBV9
J gene: TRBJ2-3
D gene: TRBD2
CDR3 DNA: TGTGCCAGCAGCGTGGCGGGAGGGCATGGAGATACGCAGTATTTT
CDR3 protein: CASSVAGGHGDTQYF

clone size: NA
V gene: TRBV19
J gene: TRBJ1-5
D gene: NA
CDR3 DNA: TGTGCCAGTAGTATCGACAAGTATAGCAATCAGCCCCAGCATTTT
CDR3 protein: CASSIDKYSNQPQHF

clone size: once
V gene: TRBV28
J gene: TRBJ2-3
D gene: NA
CDR3 DNA: TGTGCCAGCAGTGTGACAGGCAGCAAGAGTACGCAGTATTTT
CDR3 protein: CASSVTGSKSTQYF

clone size: NA
V gene: TRBV7-2
J gene: TRBJ2-5
D gene: NA
CDR3 DNA: TGTGCCAGCAGCTTAGCCTCAGGGGAGACCCAGTACTTC
CDR3 protein: CASSLASGETQYF

clone size: NA
V gene: TRBV6-5
J gene: TRBJ2-7
D gene: TRBD1
CDR3 DNA: TGTGCCAGCAGTTCGCCGGGACAGGGGGGATACGAGCAGTACTTC
CDR3 protein: CASSSPGQGGYEQYF

clone size: NA
V gene: TRBV27
J gene: TRBJ1-6
D gene: TRBD1
CDR3 DNA: TGTGCCAGCAGTTTTAGGGACAGGGGGCTTTCACCCCTCCACTTT
CDR3 protein: CASSFRDRGLSPLHF

clone size: NA
V gene: TRBV6-5
J gene: TRBJ2-1
D gene: NA
CDR3 DNA: TGTGCCAGCAGCTACACTCTGGAGCCCTTCAATGAGCAGTTCTTC
CDR3 protein: CASSYTLEPFNEQFF

clone size: NA
V gene: TRBV2
J gene: TRBJ1-5
D gene: NA
CDR3 DNA: TGTGCCAGCAGTGTGGGGCAGGGTAGGGGCAATCAGCCCCAGCATTTT
CDR3 protein: CASSVGQGRGNQPQHF

clone size: once
V gene: TRBV7-3
J gene: TRBJ2-6
D gene: NA
CDR3 DNA: TGTGCCAGCAGCTTAACGGGTAGTCGGACAGCTGGGGCCAACGTCCTGACTTTC
CDR3 protein: CASSLTGSRTAGANVLTF

clone size: NA
V gene: TRBV11-2
J gene: TRBJ2-2
D gene: TRBD1
CDR3 DNA: TGTGCCAGCAGCTTCCTCGGGACAGACACCGGGGAGCTGTTTTTT
CDR3 protein: CASSFLGTDTGELFF

clone size: NA
V gene: TRBV5-1
J gene: TRBJ2-3
D gene: TRBD2
CDR3 DNA: TGCGCCAGCAGCTTGGTGGCGGGAGGGCCGTCGGATACGCAGTATTTT
CDR3 protein: CASSLVAGGPSDTQYF

clone size: once
V gene: TRBV7-9
J gene: TRBJ1-2
D gene: NA
CDR3 DNA: TGTGCCAGCAGCTTAAGTCAGGCGACCTATGGCTACACCTTC
CDR3 protein: CASSLSQATYGYTF

clone size: NA
V gene: TRBV15
J gene: TRBJ1-6
D gene: NA
CDR3 DNA: TGTGCCACCAGCAGAGAGAGTAATTCACCCCTCCACTTT
CDR3 protein: CATSRESNSPLHF

clone size: NA
V gene: TRBV21-1
J gene: TRBJ2-1
D gene: NA
CDR3 DNA: TGTGCCAGCAGTAGGGTCAGCGGACCCCGGAACAATGAGCAGTTCTTC
CDR3 protein: CASSRVSGPRNNEQFF

clone size: NA
V gene: TRBV28
J gene: TRBJ1-2
D gene: TRBD1
CDR3 DNA: TGTGCCAGCAGTTTAGCAGGGGGCAGCTATGGCTACACCTTC
CDR3 protein: CASSLAGGSYGYTF

clone size: NA
V gene: TRBV10-1
J gene: TRBJ2-2
D gene: TRBD2
CDR3 DNA: TGCGCCAGCAGTGACGGGGGACTAGCGGGAGCCGGGGAGCTGTTTTTT
CDR3 protein: CASSDGGLAGAGELFF

clone size: NA
V gene: TRBV18
J gene: TRBJ2-7
D gene: TRBD2
CDR3 DNA: TGTGCCAGCTCACCGGGGTGGGGCGGGAGCGGCTACGAGCAGTACTTC
CDR3 protein: CASSPGWGGSGYEQYF

clone size: many
V gene: TRBV19
J gene: TRBJ1-1
D gene: TRBD1
CDR3 DNA: TGTGCCAGTAGGGGGGCCGGACAGGGAGCGGTCACTGAAGCTTTCTTT
CDR3 protein: CASRGAGQGAVTEAFF

clone size: NA
V gene: TRBV19
J gene: TRBJ1-5
D gene: NA
CDR3 DNA: TGTGCCAGTAGTATCGGACAGCGAGGCAATCAGCCCCAGCATTTT
CDR3 protein: CASSIGQRGNQPQHF

clone size: NA
V gene: TRBV6-1
J gene: TRBJ2-6
D gene: NA
CDR3 DNA: TGTGCCAGCAGTGACCTTGTAGCTGGGGCCAACGTCCTGACTTTC
CDR3 protein: CASSDLVAGANVLTF

clone size: NA
V gene: TRBV9
J gene: TRBJ1-4
D gene: NA
CDR3 DNA: TGTGCCAGCAGCGCCACGACAAGGCCGTTTGAAAAACTGTTTTTT
CDR3 protein: CASSATTRPFEKLFF

clone size: once
V gene: TRBV6-1
J gene: TRBJ1-1
D gene: NA
CDR3 DNA: TGTGCCAGCAGTGATAGGCGACACGTGAACACTGAAGCTTTCTTT
CDR3 protein: CASSDRRHVNTEAFF

clone size: NA
V gene: TRBV3-1/TRBV3-2
J gene: TRBJ2-2
D gene: NA
CDR3 DNA: TGTGCCAGCAGCCCCTTCCAGACCGGGGAGCTGTTTTTT
CDR3 protein: CASSPFQTGELFF

clone size: NA
V gene: TRBV27
J gene: TRBJ1-2
D gene: NA
CDR3 DNA: TGTGCCAGCAGTTTCTACGGACTGTCTAACTATGGCTACACCTTC
CDR3 protein: CASSFYGLSNYGYTF

clone size: NA
V gene: TRBV9
J gene: TRBJ2-3
D gene: NA
CDR3 DNA: TGTGCCAGCAGCGTAGCTTCTGTGGCTCCACTCCCGGGAGATACGCAGTATTTT
CDR3 protein: CASSVASVAPLPGDTQYF

clone size: once
V gene: TRBV5-6
J gene: TRBJ1-5
D gene: TRBD1
CDR3 DNA: TGTGCCAGCAGCTTGGGGACAGGGAATAATCAGCCCCAGCATTTT
CDR3 protein: CASSLGTGNNQPQHF

clone size: NA
V gene: TRBV2
J gene: TRBJ2-3
D gene: TRBD2
CDR3 DNA: TGTGCCAGCAGTCGTGGACTAGCGGGAAGGAGCACAGATACGCAGTATTTT
CDR3 protein: CASSRGLAGRSTDTQYF